The T cell receptor beta chain under discussion was sequenced for a study of breast tumors, draining lymph nodes, adjacent tissues. Germline V gene sequence: CDR1 LNHDA, CDR2 SQIVND (reference sequence). V was pared by 3 bases and J by 5 bases, with 11 bases between. The CDR3 has 14 residues. TCRdb reprocessed the multiplex PCR reads with MiXCR, giving one entry per CDR3 protein. The data hold 66,000 or so distinct CDR3 sequences, with over 40% observed a single time. This clonotype was recorded at least ten times. The chain joins TRBV19 to TRBJ1-5; D might be TRBD1 (6 bases). The sequenced material came from breast tumor tissue. The clonotype was recovered from a female donor with breast cancer. Some clones in this sample may be carry-over from other donors' samples. The CDR3 sequence: CASSIPGADQPQHF. Written as DNA, the CDR3 is TGTGCCAGTAGTATCCCAGGGGCGGATCAGCCCCAGCATTTT.